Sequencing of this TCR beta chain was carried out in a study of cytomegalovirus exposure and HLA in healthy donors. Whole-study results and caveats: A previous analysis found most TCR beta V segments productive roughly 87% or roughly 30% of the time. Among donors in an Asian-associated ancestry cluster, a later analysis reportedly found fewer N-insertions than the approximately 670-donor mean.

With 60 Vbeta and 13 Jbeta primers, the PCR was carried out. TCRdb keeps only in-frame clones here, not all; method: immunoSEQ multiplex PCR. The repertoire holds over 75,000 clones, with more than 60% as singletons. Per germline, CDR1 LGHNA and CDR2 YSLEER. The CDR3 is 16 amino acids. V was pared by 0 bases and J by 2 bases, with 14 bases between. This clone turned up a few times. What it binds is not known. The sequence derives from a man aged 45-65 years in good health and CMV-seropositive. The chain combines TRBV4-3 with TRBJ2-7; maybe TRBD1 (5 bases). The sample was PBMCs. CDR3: CASSQEATGFTYEQYF. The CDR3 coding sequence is TGCGCCAGCAGCCAAGAAGCCACAGGATTTACCTACGAGCAGTACTTC.